This T cell receptor beta chain was captured by sequencing in a study of prognosis after radiotherapy for stage I lung cancer. The overall study: Among the non-small cell lung cancer patients, all were considered medically inoperable.

Multiplex PCR, run in two rounds, amplified TCR beta CDR3 from genomic DNA. Amplification during the initial PCR round employed primers specific to each TRBV and TRBJ gene. TCRdb re-derived calls from the multiplex PCR reads in MiXCR, one entry per CDR3 protein. The sample carries roughly 32,000 distinct CDR3 sequences, 35% to 45% recorded once. Germline values: CDR1 MDHEN, CDR2 SYDVKM. Trimming left V 7 bases short and J 3 bases short, with 7 bases between. The CDR3 is 12 residues long. This clonotype was seen repeatedly, ten times or more. The chain combines TRBV28 with TRBJ1-5; D uncertain. This TCR was sampled from a donor aged 50 or older with non-small cell lung cancer. Source: PBMCs, taken before or after stereotactic body radiation therapy (not recorded which). CDR3 in amino acids: CASTKPNQPQHF. The CDR3 DNA reads TGTGCCAGCACCAAACCCAATCAGCCCCAGCATTTT. Full variable domain (remainder filled in from reference TRBV28 and TRBJ1-5): DVKVTQSSRYLVKRTGEKVFLECVQDMDHENMFWYRQDPGLGLRLIYFSYDVKMKEKGDIPEGYSVSREKKERFSLILESASTNQTSMYLCASTKPNQPQHFGDGTRLSIL.